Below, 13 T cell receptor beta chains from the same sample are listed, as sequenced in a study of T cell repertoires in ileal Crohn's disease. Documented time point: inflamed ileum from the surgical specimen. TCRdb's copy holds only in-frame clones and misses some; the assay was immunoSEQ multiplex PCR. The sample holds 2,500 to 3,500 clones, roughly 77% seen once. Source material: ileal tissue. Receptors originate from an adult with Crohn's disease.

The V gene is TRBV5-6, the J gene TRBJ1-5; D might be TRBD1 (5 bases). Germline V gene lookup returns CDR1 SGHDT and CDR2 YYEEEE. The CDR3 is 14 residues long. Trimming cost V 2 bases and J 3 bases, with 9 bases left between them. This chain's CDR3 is CASSFSGFNQPQHF. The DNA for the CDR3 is TGTGCCAGCAGCTTTTCAGGGTTCAATCAGCCCCAGCATTTT.

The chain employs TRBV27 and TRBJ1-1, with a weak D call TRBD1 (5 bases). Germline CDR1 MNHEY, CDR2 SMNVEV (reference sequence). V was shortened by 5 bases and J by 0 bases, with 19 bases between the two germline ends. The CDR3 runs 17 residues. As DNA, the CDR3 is TGTGCCAGCAGTCTCGAGTCCAGGGCGGGCGTGAACACTGAAGCTTTCTTT. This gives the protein CASSLESRAGVNTEAFF.

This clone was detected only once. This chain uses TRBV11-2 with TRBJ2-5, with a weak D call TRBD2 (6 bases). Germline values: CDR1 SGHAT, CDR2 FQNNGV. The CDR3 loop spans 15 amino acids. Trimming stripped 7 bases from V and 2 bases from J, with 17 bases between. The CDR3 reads CASTDGGWGQETQYF. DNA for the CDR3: TGTGCCAGCACCGACGGGGGATGGGGGCAAGAGACCCAGTACTTC.

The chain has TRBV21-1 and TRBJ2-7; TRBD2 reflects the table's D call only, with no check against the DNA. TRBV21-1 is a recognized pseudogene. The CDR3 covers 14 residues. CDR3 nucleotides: TGTGCCAGCAGCAACCGACTAGCGGGAGCTCAGCAGTACTTC. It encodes CASSNRLAGAQQYF.

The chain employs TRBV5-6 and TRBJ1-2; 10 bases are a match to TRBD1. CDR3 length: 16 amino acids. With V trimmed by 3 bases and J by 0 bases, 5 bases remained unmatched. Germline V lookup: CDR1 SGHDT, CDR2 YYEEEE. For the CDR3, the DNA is TGTGCCAGCAGCTCCCCGGACAGGGGGGCTAACTATGGCTACACCTTC. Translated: CASSSPDRGANYGYTF.

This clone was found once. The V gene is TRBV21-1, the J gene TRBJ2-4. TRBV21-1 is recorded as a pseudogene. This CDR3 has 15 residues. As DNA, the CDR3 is TGTGCCAGCACCTCGGATGTTAAGCCAAAAAACATTCAGTACTTC. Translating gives CASTSDVKPKNIQYF.

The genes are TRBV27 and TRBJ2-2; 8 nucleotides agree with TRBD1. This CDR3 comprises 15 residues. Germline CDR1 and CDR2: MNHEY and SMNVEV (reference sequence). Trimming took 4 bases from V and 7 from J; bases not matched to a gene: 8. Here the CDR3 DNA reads TGTGCCAGCAGTTACGGCAGGGGGCGAGGCGGGGAGCTGTTTTTT. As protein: CASSYGRGRGGELFF.

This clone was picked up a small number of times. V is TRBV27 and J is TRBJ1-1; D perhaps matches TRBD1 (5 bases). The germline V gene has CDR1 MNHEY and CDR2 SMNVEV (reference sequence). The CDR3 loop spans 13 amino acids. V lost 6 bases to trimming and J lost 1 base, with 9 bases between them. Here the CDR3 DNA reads TGTGCCAGCAGCTTGACAGCGAACACTGAAGCTTTCTTT. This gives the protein CASSLTANTEAFF.

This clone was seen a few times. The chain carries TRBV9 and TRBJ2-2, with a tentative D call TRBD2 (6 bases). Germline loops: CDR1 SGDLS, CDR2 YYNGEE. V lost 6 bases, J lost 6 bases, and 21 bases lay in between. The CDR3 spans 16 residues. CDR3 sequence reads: CASTPVGGRGAGELFF. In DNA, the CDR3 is TGTGCCAGCACCCCAGTGGGGGGAAGGGGCGCCGGGGAGCTGTTTTTT. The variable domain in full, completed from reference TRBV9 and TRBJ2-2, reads DSGVTQTPKHLITATGQRVTLRCSPRSGDLSVYWYQQSLDQGLQFLIQYYNGEERAKGNILERFSAQQFPDLHSELNLSSLELGDSALYFCASTPVGGRGAGELFFGEGSRLTVL.

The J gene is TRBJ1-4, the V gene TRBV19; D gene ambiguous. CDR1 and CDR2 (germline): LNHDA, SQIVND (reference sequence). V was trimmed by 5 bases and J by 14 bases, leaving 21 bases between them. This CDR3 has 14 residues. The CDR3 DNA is TGTGCCAGTAGTGGAAGTACGGGCGCGCGAAGGCTGTTTTTT. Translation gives CASSGSTGARRLFF.

The CDR3 loop reads CASMAGGPQETQYF. Here the CDR3 DNA reads TGTGCCAGCATGGCGGGAGGGCCCCAAGAGACCCAGTACTTC. The chain employs TRBV6-1 and TRBJ2-5; TRBD2 aligns across 9 bases. Germline lookup yields CDR1 MNHNS and CDR2 SASEGT. J lost 1 base, V lost 7 bases, and 4 bases had no gene match. This CDR3 contains 14 residues.

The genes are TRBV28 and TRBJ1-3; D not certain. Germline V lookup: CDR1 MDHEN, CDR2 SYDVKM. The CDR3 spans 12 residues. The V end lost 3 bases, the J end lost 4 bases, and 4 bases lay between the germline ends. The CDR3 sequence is CASSLGGNTIYF. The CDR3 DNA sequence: TGTGCCAGCAGTTTGGGGGGAAACACCATATATTTT. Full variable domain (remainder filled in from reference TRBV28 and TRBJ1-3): DVKVTQSSRYLVKRTGEKVFLECVQDMDHENMFWYRQDPGLGLRLIYFSYDVKMKEKGDIPEGYSVSREKKERFSLILESASTNQTSMYLCASSLGGNTIYFGEGSWLTVV.

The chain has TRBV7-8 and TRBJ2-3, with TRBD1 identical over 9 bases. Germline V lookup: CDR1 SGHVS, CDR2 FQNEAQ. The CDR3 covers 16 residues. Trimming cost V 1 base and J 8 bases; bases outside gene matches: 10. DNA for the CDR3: TGTGCCAGCAGCTTAGTGCGGGACAGGGTTCTCCCTACGCAGTATTTT. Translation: CASSLVRDRVLPTQYF. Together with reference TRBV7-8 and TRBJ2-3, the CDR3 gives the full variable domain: GAGVSQSPRYKVAKRGQDVALRCDPISGHVSLFWYQQALGQGPEFLTYFQNEAQLDKSGLPSDRFFAERPEGSVSTLKIQRTQQEDSAVYLCASSLVRDRVLPTQYFGPGTRLTVL.